A selection of T cell receptor beta chains follows, all from one sample in a study of cytomegalovirus exposure and HLA in healthy donors. Only in-frame clones appear in the TCRdb table, and some are missing; sequencing was by immunoSEQ multiplex PCR. The data show 140,000 to 150,000 clones, around 84% seen once. Sample: PBMCs. These receptors originate from a boy between 2 and 15 years old in good health and CMV-seronegative. The CDR3 runs from the conserved cysteine through the conserved F or W. D genes are given only for firm matches. The size entry is marked missing in some rows and otherwise reads once, few, many or a size class.

clone_size | cdr3_length | j_call | v_call | d_call | cdr3_nt | cdr3_aa
NA | 17 | TRBJ2-2 | TRBV28 | TRBD1 | TGTGCCAGCAGTCCGGGGACAGGAGGGGCTTTCCCCGGGGAGCTGTTTTTT | CASSPGTGGAFPGELFF
NA | 17 | TRBJ2-1 | TRBV5-8 | NA | TGTGCCAGCAGCCATTCGACTAGACCCCTCTCCTACAATGAGCAGTTCTTC | CASSHSTRPLSYNEQFF
NA | 19 | TRBJ1-2 | TRBV7-9 | NA | TGTGCCAGCAGCCCGTACAGGGTTCAGCTGGTTTCTATTTTTGATGGCTACACCTTC | CASSPYRVQLVSIFDGYTF
NA | 15 | TRBJ2-4 | TRBV9 | NA | TGTGCCAGCAGCGTAGGCGGGTCGGCCAAAAACATTCAGTACTTC | CASSVGGSAKNIQYF
NA | 15 | TRBJ2-7 | TRBV9 | TRBD2 | TGTGCCAGCAGCGTAGATGCGGGAGGAGTCTACGAGCAGTACTTC | CASSVDAGGVYEQYF
few | 15 | TRBJ1-3 | TRBV4-2 | NA | TGTGCCAGCAGCCACTACAGGGCATCTGGAAACACCATATATTTT | CASSHYRASGNTIYF
NA | 16 | TRBJ2-1 | TRBV18 | NA | TGTGCCAGCTCACCATCCTCGTTTTCTAGCCCCAATGAGCAGTTCTTC | CASSPSSFSSPNEQFF
few | 10 | TRBJ2-1 | TRBV20-1 | NA | TGCAGTGCTAGGAGGAATGAGCAGTTCTTC | CSARRNEQFF
NA | 12 | TRBJ2-3 | TRBV10-1 | NA | TGCGCCAGCAGACAGGGCACAGATACGCAGTATTTT | CASRQGTDTQYF
NA | 15 | TRBJ1-2 | TRBV6-1 | TRBD1 | TGTGCCAGCAGTGAGCAGGGGGCGCTTCTCTATGGCTACACCTTC | CASSEQGALLYGYTF
NA | 15 | TRBJ1-1 | TRBV11-2 | NA | TGTGCCAGCAGCTTACGCGGGCGGGGGAACACTGAAGCTTTCTTT | CASSLRGRGNTEAFF
NA | 13 | TRBJ1-1 | TRBV30 | NA | TGTGCCTGGAGTGCCAGATTGAACACTGAAGCTTTCTTT | CAWSARLNTEAFF
NA | 18 | TRBJ1-1 | TRBV7-3 | TRBD1 | TGTGCCAGCAGCTTAATTCCCGGGACAGGGGGCTCTAGGACTGAAGCTTTCTTT | CASSLIPGTGGSRTEAFF
few | 14 | TRBJ1-5 | TRBV6-5 | NA | TGTGCCAGCAGGCCTGACGGGATCAATCAGCCCCAGCATTTT | CASRPDGINQPQHF
NA | 15 | TRBJ2-1 | TRBV7-2 | TRBD2 | TGTGCCAGCAGTTTAAGCGGGGGGGTCTACAATGAGCAGTTCTTC | CASSLSGGVYNEQFF
NA | 15 | TRBJ2-2 | TRBV15 | NA | TGTGCCACCAGCAGAGAAGTGGGAGAGGTCGGGGAGCTGTTTTTT | CATSREVGEVGELFF
NA | 15 | TRBJ2-7 | TRBV28 | NA | TGTGCCAGCAGTGGGGCGGGGTCTATATCCTACGAGCAGTACTTC | CASSGAGSISYEQYF
once | 15 | TRBJ1-1 | TRBV4-1 | NA | TGCGCCAGCAGCCATAAACAGGGAACGAACACTGAAGCTTTCTTT | CASSHKQGTNTEAFF
NA | 13 | TRBJ1-2 | TRBV2 | NA | TGTGCCAGCAGTGATAGTTATCAGAGGGGCTACACCTTC | CASSDSYQRGYTF